The 29 T cell receptor beta chains reported below all come from one sample, sequenced in a study of T cells after yellow fever vaccination (dated by TCRdb to the late 2010s). Library preparation employed 5' RACE. Instrument used: Illumina HiSeq 2500. In TCRdb, the public reads were trimmed at Q25 with fastp and aligned with MiXCR, with productive beta chains retained. Every distinct CDR3 protein forms one entry, paired with its most common genes and DNA. Recorded for this sample are tens of thousands of distinct CDR3 sequences; almost 8% of them occurred a single time. 41% of the sample is taken by the ten largest. The sample's treatment or condition label, decoded: live attenuated yellow fever vaccine strain. This sample comprised CD8+ T cells sorted from PBMCs, obtained on the day of the yellow fever booster vaccination. The receptors originated from a man aged 25-45 years who received the YFV17D yellow fever vaccine.

This clonotype was detected ten times or more. This chain joins TRBV7-9 and TRBJ2-1, with 11 positions matching TRBD2. CDR1 and CDR2 (germline): SEHNR, FQNEAQ (reference sequence). The CDR3 loop spans 17 amino acids. Trimming removed 3 bases from V and 5 bases from J; junction bases left unmatched: 9. CDR3 in amino acids: CASSFSPGLAENNEQFF. The CDR3 coding sequence is TGTGCCAGCAGCTTTAGCCCGGGACTAGCGGAAAACAATGAGCAGTTCTTC. Supplemented by reference TRBV7-9 and TRBJ2-1, the full variable domain reads DTGVSQNPRHKITKRGQNVTFRCDPISEHNRLYWYRQTLGQGPEFLTYFQNEAQLEKSRLLSDRFSAERPKGSFSTLEIQRTEQGDSAMYLCASSFSPGLAENNEQFFGPGTRLTVL.

The table lists this clonotype with a few counts. This chain links TRBV2 with TRBJ2-3; maybe TRBD1 (5 bases). Trimming pared 7 bases from V and 0 bases from J, leaving 20 bases between. This CDR3 has 17 residues. Germline V gene lookup returns CDR1 SNHLY and CDR2 FYNNEI. The CDR3 DNA reads as TGTGCCAGCATAATACTCGACAGTAACTATAGCACAGATACGCAGTATTTT. This codes for CASIILDSNYSTDTQYF.

This chain joins TRBV20-1 and TRBJ2-1, with TRBD1 matching over 7 bases. Germline V CDR1 and CDR2: DFQATT, SNEGSKA (reference sequence). This CDR3 has 14 residues. The V gene end was trimmed by 4 bases and the J gene end by 2 bases; junction bases not matched to a gene: 5. The CDR3 bases are TGCAGTGCTATAGGGACAGCTACCTACAATGAGCAGTTCTTC. Translation gives CSAIGTATYNEQFF.

The V gene is TRBV12-3 or TRBV12-4, the J gene TRBJ1-1, with 8 bases matching TRBD1. Unmatched junction bases numbered 7, after V lost 5 bases and J lost 2 bases. The CDR3 spans 15 residues. This CDR3 is CASSQTGEGNTEAFF. CDR3 in DNA: TGTGCCAGCAGTCAGACAGGGGAGGGCAACACTGAAGCTTTCTTT.

At least ten counts were recorded for this clonotype. The chain employs TRBV4-3 and TRBJ2-1; the D call may be TRBD1 or TRBD2 (5 bases each). V lost 3 bases and J 5 bases, leaving 11 bases between the germline ends. The CDR3 spans 14 residues. CDR1 is LGHNA, CDR2 YSLEER, per germline. The CDR3 DNA sequence: TGCGCCAGCAGCCAGGGGGATCGGGACAATGAGCAGTTCTTC. As protein: CASSQGDRDNEQFF.

The chain is built from TRBV7-6 and TRBJ2-1; D call uncertain. V lost 5 bases and J 9 bases, leaving 17 bases between the germline ends. The CDR3 is made up of 14 amino acids. Germline V gene sequence: CDR1 SGHVS, CDR2 FNYEAQ. Here the CDR3 DNA reads TGTGCCAGCAGCCTCAACGCTCCCCCGGGTGAGCAGTTCTTC. This translates into CASSLNAPPGEQFF.

The V and J genes are TRBV29-1 and TRBJ2-3; D uncertain. V lost 6 bases and J 2 bases, leaving 12 bases between the germline ends. CDR3 length: 13 residues. Germline V lookup: CDR1 SQVTM, CDR2 ANQGSEA. The CDR3 DNA reads as TGCAGCGTATTGGTACATACCACAGATACGCAGTATTTT. Amino acid sequence: CSVLVHTTDTQYF.

The chain employs TRBV6-2 or TRBV6-3 and TRBJ2-7; the match to TRBD2 covers 8 bases. The germline V gene encodes CDR1 MNHEY and CDR2 SVGEGT. The CDR3 sequence is 17 residues long. The V and J ends lost 2 bases and 0 bases, in that order; junction bases with no gene match: 9. CDR3 amino acids: CASSYISGTPTSYEQYF. The DNA of the CDR3 is TGTGCCAGCAGTTACATTAGCGGGACGCCAACCTCCTACGAGCAGTACTTC.

The chain has TRBV28 and TRBJ2-7, with D unclear. V dropped 2 bases and J dropped 3 bases, with 11 bases sitting between them. The CDR3 contains 14 residues. CDR1 and CDR2 (germline): MDHEN, SYDVKM. The CDR3 DNA is TGTGCCAGCAGTTTACCCCCGACATTCTACGAGCAGTACTTC. Protein: CASSLPPTFYEQYF. The full variable domain, in which reference TRBV28 and TRBJ2-7 provide the parts outside the CDR3, is DVKVTQSSRYLVKRTGEKVFLECVQDMDHENMFWYRQDPGLGLRLIYFSYDVKMKEKGDIPEGYSVSREKKERFSLILESASTNQTSMYLCASSLPPTFYEQYFGPGTRLTVT.

The chain couples TRBV6-4 to TRBJ1-2, with D perhaps TRBD1 (6 bases). This CDR3 is 15 amino acids long. Germline V gives CDR1 MRHNA, CDR2 SNTAGT. V was clipped by 6 bases and J by 4 bases, with 18 bases between them. DNA of the CDR3: TGTGCCAGCAGCCCCGGGACCCAGGGGAGCTATGGCTACACCTTC. Residues: CASSPGTQGSYGYTF.

This clonotype was detected many times. The rearrangement uses TRBV5-4 and TRBJ2-3; no firm D call. The CDR3 length is 18 residues. CDR1 and CDR2 from the germline V gene are SGHNT and YYREEE (reference sequence). V was cut by 0 bases and J by 2 bases, with 19 bases left in between. The CDR3 nucleotides are TGTGCCAGCAGCTTGGATTTTGGAAAGGGTAGCTTCACAGATACGCAGTATTTT. Amino acid sequence: CASSLDFGKGSFTDTQYF.

This clonotype was picked up many times. The chain has TRBV7-9 and TRBJ2-2; unclear D gene. The CDR3 sequence is 11 residues long. The germline V gene has CDR1 SEHNR and CDR2 FQNEAQ (reference sequence). The V and J ends lost 3 bases and 7 bases respectively, with 3 bases between them. Here the CDR3 DNA reads TGTGCCAGCAGCTTTCTCGGGGAGCTGTTTTTT. Translated: CASSFLGELFF.

The CDR3 nucleotides are TGTGCCAGCAGTTACCTGTCGTCGTGGGGAAACACTGAAGCTTTCTTT. Translated: CASSYLSSWGNTEAFF. The chain combines TRBV6-2 or TRBV6-3 with TRBJ1-1; D is unclear. V was pared by 2 bases and J by 2 bases, with 15 bases between. Germline lookup yields CDR1 MNHEY and CDR2 SVGEGT. The CDR3 has 16 residues.

Worth noting for this clonotype: A much bigger clone sits one base away, suggesting this may be a read error. This sequence joins TRBV21-1 and TRBJ2-7; no check of the table's D call, TRBD1, against the DNA was made. TRBV21-1 is labeled a pseudogene. CDR3 length: 16 amino acids. The CDR3 DNA follows: TGTGTCAGCAGCAAACACCAACCCCGGGCACGGTACGAGCAGTACTTC. This encodes CVSSKHQPRARYEQYF.

This chain links TRBV7-9 with TRBJ2-7; D is possibly TRBD2 (5 bases). There are 11 residues in the CDR3. The germline V gene has CDR1 SEHNR and CDR2 FQNEAQ (reference sequence). Trimming left V 4 bases short and J 5 bases short, with 6 bases between. CDR3 nucleotide sequence: TGTGCCAGCAGCTGGACTGACGAGCAGTACTTC. Residues: CASSWTDEQYF.

The table lists this clonotype with a few counts. V gene TRBV20-1 combines with J gene TRBJ2-1; TRBD2 aligns across 8 bases. This CDR3 is built from 13 residues. Germline V gene data show CDR1 as DFQATT and CDR2 as SNEGSKA (reference sequence). Here the CDR3 DNA reads TGCTCCACGGCTAGCGGGCGCATTAATGAGCAGTTCTTC. This encodes CSTASGRINEQFF.

Many counts were recorded for this clonotype. The rearrangement links TRBV29-1 to TRBJ2-7; TRBD2 matches 10 bases. CDR1 and CDR2 (germline): SQVTM, ANQGSEA. This CDR3 has 15 amino acids. With V trimmed by 3 bases and J by 3 bases, 8 bases remained unmatched. CDR3 sequence reads: CSVELAGEVDYEQYF. Written as DNA, the CDR3 is TGCAGCGTTGAGCTAGCGGGAGAGGTCGACTACGAGCAGTACTTC.

The rearrangement joins TRBV11-2 to TRBJ2-3; D is perhaps TRBD2 (5 bases). In germline, CDR1 is SGHAT, CDR2 FQNNGV. The ends were cut back, 5 bases at V and 1 base at J, with 7 bases in the middle. CDR3 size: 13 residues. The CDR3 region is CASSVSGTDTQYF. Written as DNA, the CDR3 is TGTGCCAGCAGCGTTAGCGGCACAGATACGCAGTATTTT.

The rearrangement uses TRBV12-3 or TRBV12-4 and TRBJ2-1, with D possibly being TRBD2 (5 bases). Trimming removed 0 bases at V and 10 bases at J, with 13 bases between. The CDR3 spans 14 residues. The CDR3 DNA is TGTGCCAGCAGTTTAGCTCGGACTTTGCGGGAGCAGTTCTTC. It codes for CASSLARTLREQFF.

As for this clonotype: A read error may explain this, as a much larger clone is one base away. V is TRBV7-8 and J is TRBJ2-1; D remains ambiguous. Trimming took 2 bases from V and 8 from J, leaving 16 bases between them. Germline loops: CDR1 SGHVS, CDR2 FQNEAQ. CDR3 length: 15 amino acids. The CDR3 nucleotides read TGTGCCAGCAGCTTACTACAGCTCCCTTTGGATGAGCAGTTCTTC. It translates to CASSLLQLPLDEQFF.

The rearrangement joins TRBV9 to TRBJ2-7; the D is unclear. Germline V gene lookup returns CDR1 SGDLS and CDR2 YYNGEE. Trimming took off 0 bases at V and 6 bases at J, with 10 bases between the two ends. There are 13 residues in the CDR3. The CDR3 reads CASSVGGATEQYF. The CDR3 DNA sequence: TGTGCCAGCAGCGTAGGGGGTGCTACCGAGCAGTACTTC.

This clonotype was seen more than once but under ten times. V gene TRBV20-1 combines with J gene TRBJ2-7; D may be TRBD2 (6 bases). Trimming shortened V by 1 base and J by 5 bases, and 15 bases separated the two germline ends. This CDR3 region has 14 residues. CDR1 is DFQATT, CDR2 SNEGSKA, per germline (reference sequence). The CDR3 DNA reads as TGCAGTGCTAGAGGCGGGACTTCGGGACACGAGCAGTACTTC. Protein: CSARGGTSGHEQYF.

V and J are TRBV5-4 and TRBJ1-1, with D possibly matching TRBD1 (5 bases). The CDR3 contains 14 residues. Trimming stripped 5 bases from V and 1 base from J, with 12 bases between. Germline loops: CDR1 SGHNT, CDR2 YYREEE (reference sequence). CDR3 protein: CASSYTGANTEAFF. CDR3 in DNA: TGTGCCAGCAGTTATACAGGAGCGAACACTGAAGCTTTCTTT.

The V call is TRBV11-2, the J call TRBJ2-3, with 8 bases aligning to TRBD2. CDR3 size: 17 residues. V lost 3 bases, J lost 5 bases, and 13 bases stayed unmatched. CDR1 and CDR2 (germline): SGHAT, FQNNGV. CDR3 residues: CASSFAPAGGLLDTQYF. The CDR3 DNA is TGTGCCAGCAGCTTCGCTCCGGCGGGAGGCCTTTTAGATACGCAGTATTTT.

This clonotype was seen a few times. The chain has TRBV6-2 or TRBV6-3 and TRBJ2-3; 7 bases align to TRBD1. Germline lookup yields CDR1 MNHEY and CDR2 SVGEGT. Trimming took 2 bases from V and 5 from J; bases not matched to a gene: 10. The CDR3 has 16 amino acids. The CDR3 protein is CASSYLLDRAQDTQYF. For the CDR3, the DNA is TGTGCCAGCAGTTACCTATTAGACAGGGCCCAAGATACGCAGTATTTT.

This clonotype was seen only a few times. J is TRBJ2-7 and V is TRBV20-1, with 9 bases identical to TRBD2. Germline assignment: CDR1 DFQATT and CDR2 SNEGSKA (reference sequence). The CDR3 covers 12 residues. CDR3 sequence: CRAGGGVAEQYF. The CDR3 region has the DNA TGCAGGGCGGGGGGGGGAGTGGCCGAGCAGTACTTC.

This clonotype was observed a few times. The V gene is TRBV20-1, the J gene TRBJ2-5; TRBD2 agrees at 12 bases. The CDR3 sequence is 15 residues long. CDR1 and CDR2 (germline): DFQATT, SNEGSKA (reference sequence). The J segment lost 0 bases and the V segment lost 5 bases, leaving 4 bases of the junction unmatched. Here the CDR3 reads CSAEGTSGYQETQYF. The CDR3 DNA reads as TGCAGTGCTGAGGGGACTAGCGGGTACCAAGAGACCCAGTACTTC.

A few counts support this clonotype. The V call is TRBV6-5, the J call TRBJ2-5, with TRBD1 matching 7 bases. This CDR3 has 16 amino acids. With 0 bases clipped from V and 3 bases from J, the junction kept 7 bases outside the gene matches. Germline CDR1 is MNHEY and CDR2 is SVGAGI. CDR3 sequence reads: CASSYSPQGVEETQYF. CDR3 sequence (DNA): TGTGCCAGCAGTTACTCCCCCCAGGGGGTAGAAGAGACCCAGTACTTC.

A few counts support this clonotype. For the CDR3, the DNA is TGTGCCAGCAGCGTAGCAGCGGAGGGGAGGCCCCAGCATTTT. Its translation: CASSVAAEGRPQHF. The genes are TRBV9 and TRBJ1-5; the D gene is possibly TRBD1 (5 bases). Germline CDR1 SGDLS, CDR2 YYNGEE. Trimming removed 0 bases at V and 9 bases at J, with 13 bases between. This CDR3 comprises 14 residues.